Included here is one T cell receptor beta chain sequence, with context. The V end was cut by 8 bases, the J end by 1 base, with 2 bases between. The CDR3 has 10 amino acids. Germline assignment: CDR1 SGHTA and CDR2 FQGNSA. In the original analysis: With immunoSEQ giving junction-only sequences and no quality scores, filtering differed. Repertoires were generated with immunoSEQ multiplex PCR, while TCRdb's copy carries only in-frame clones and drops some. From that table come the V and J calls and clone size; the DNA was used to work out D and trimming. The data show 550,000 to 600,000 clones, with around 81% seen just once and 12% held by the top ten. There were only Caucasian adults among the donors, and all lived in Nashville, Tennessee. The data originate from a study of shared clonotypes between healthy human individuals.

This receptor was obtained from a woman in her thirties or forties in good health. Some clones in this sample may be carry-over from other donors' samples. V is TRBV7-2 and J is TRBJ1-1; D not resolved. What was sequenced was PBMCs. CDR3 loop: CASGNTEAFF. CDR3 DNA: TGTGCCAGCGGGAACACTGAAGCTTTCTTT.